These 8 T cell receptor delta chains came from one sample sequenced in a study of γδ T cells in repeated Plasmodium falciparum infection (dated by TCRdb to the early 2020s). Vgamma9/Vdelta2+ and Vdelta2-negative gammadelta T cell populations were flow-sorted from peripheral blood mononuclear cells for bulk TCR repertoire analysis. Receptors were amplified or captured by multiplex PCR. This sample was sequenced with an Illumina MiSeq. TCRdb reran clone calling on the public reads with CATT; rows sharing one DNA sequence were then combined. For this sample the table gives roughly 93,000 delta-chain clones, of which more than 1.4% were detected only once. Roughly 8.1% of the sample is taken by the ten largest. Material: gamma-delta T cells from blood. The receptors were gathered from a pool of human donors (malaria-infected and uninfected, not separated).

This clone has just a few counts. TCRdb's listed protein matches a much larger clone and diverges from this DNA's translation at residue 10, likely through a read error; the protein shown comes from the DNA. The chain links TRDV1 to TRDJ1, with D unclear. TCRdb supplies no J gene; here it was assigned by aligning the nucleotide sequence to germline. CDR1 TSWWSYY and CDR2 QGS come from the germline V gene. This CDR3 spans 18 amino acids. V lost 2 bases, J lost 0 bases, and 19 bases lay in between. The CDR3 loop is CALGEGRPLSTNTDKLIF. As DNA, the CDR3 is TGTGCTCTTGGGGAAGGGAGACCGCTTTCGACCAACACCGATAAACTCATCTTT.

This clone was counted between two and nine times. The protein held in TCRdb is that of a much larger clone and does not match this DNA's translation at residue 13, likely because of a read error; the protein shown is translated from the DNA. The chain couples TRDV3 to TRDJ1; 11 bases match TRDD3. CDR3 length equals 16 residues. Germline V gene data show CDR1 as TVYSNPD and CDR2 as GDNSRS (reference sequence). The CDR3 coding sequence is TGTGCCTTACAGTACTGGGGGATATCGTACACCGATAATCTCATCTTT. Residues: CALQYWGISYTDNLIF.

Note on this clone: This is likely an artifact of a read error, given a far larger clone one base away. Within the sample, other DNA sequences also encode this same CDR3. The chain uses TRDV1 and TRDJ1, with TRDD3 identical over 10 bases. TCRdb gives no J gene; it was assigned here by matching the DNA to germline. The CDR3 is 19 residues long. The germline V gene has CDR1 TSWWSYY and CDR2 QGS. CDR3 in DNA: TGCGCTCTTGGGTCCCCAGGGGGATACGGTCCTCCGTACACCGATAAACTCATCTTT. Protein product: CALGSPGGYGPPYTDKLIF.

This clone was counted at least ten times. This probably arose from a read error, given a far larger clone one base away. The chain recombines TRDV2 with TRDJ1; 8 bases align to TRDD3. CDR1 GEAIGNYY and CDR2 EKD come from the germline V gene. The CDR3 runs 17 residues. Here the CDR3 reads CACDTVGGSGVTDKLTF. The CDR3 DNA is TGTGCCTGTGACACCGTTGGGGGATCCGGGGTCACCGATAAACTCACCTTT.

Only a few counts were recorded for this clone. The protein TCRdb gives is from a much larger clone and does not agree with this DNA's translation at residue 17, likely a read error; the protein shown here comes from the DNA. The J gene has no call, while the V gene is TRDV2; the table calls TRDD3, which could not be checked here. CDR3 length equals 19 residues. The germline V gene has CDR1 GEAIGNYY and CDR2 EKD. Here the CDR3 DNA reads TGTGCCTGTGACACCATCGGGGGAGCGGGTTCGTGGGACACCCGACAGGTGTTTTTC. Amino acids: CACDTIGGAGSWDTRQVFF.

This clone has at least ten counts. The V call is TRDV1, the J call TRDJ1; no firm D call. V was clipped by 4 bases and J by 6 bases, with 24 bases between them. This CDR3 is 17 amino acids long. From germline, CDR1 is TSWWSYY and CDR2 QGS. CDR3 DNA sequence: TGTGCTCTTGGGGCTCGAAGGGGTACCAGATGGACCTATAAACTCATCTTT. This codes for CALGARRGTRWTYKLIF.

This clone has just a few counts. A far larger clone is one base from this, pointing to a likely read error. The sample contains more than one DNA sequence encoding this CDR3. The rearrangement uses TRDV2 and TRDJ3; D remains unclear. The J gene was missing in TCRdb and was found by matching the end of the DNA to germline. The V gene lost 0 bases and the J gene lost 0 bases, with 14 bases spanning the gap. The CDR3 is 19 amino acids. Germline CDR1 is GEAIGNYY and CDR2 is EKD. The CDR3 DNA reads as TGTGCCTGTGACACCCCCCCCCACAACAGCTCCTGGGACACCCGACAGATGTTTTTC. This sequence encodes CACDTPPHNSSWDTRQMFF.

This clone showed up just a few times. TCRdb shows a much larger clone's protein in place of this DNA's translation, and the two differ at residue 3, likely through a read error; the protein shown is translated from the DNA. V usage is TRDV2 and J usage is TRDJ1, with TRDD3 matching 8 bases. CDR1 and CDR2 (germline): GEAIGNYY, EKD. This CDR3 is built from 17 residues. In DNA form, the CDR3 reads TGTGCCCGTGACCCTAAGTACTGGGGGTCTCGGGTATCTAAACTCATCTTT. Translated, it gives CARDPKYWGSRVSKLIF.